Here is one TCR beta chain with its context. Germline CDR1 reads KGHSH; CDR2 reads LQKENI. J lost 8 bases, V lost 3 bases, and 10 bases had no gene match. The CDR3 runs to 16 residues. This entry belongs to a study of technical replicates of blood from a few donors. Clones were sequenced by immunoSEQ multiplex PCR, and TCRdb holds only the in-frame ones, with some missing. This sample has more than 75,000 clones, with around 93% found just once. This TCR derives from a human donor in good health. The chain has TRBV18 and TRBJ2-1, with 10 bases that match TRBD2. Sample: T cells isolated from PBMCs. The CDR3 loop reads CASSPVSGRPGDEQFF. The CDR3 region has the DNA TGTGCCAGCTCACCCGTTAGCGGGAGGCCCGGGGATGAGCAGTTCTTC.